This T cell receptor beta chain came from a study of blood T cells in healthy people across ages. As to this clonotype: Antigen unknown.

General study results and limits: Age showed a roughly linear inverse relationship with TCR beta diversity per million T cells.

The germline V gene has CDR1 MDHEN and CDR2 SYDVKM. V dropped 6 bases and J dropped 0 bases, with 15 bases sitting between them. CDR3 length: 15 amino acids. Primers used in a second PCR of about 6 to 11 cycles were a sample-barcoded 5' primer and a J-beta primer mix. The template-switch adaptor, which had 12 random nucleotides, put a tag on each cDNA molecule. One entry per CDR3 protein results from TCRdb running MiXCR on the 5' RACE reads. This table holds over 1,500,000 distinct CDR3 sequences, approximately 50% found once. The V gene is TRBV28, the J gene TRBJ2-7; possibly TRBD2 for D (7 bases). This TCR came from a woman aged 40 to 55 in good health. Sequencing was performed on blood. The chain's CDR3 is CASSRGGFSSYEQYF. CDR3 nucleotides: TGTGCCAGCAGCAGGGGAGGGTTTAGCTCCTACGAGCAGTACTTC.